This T cell receptor beta chain was observed in a study of CD8 T cells in ankylosing spondylitis. General observations from the study: Previously reported in reactive arthritis synovial fluid and blood were some of the motif variants. A TCR beta motif of under 10 highly homologous variants appeared characteristic of ankylosing spondylitis blood.

Worth noting for this clonotype: Its antigen is not identified.

V gave up 1 base and J gave up 0 bases, with 7 bases separating them. The germline V gene has CDR1 DFQATT and CDR2 SNEGSKA (reference sequence). CDR3 length: 13 residues. It was by quantitative 5'-RACE with molecular barcodes that TCR beta libraries were made. TCRdb used MiXCR to reprocess the 5' RACE reads, holding one entry per CDR3 protein. The sample has about 250,000 distinct CDR3 sequences; 10% to 13% are singletons. The sequence was obtained from a male donor with ankylosing spondylitis or in good health (not recorded which). J is TRBJ2-7 and V is TRBV20-1; TRBD1 is a possible D gene (6 bases). The source material was blood, either unsorted or a sorted T cell fraction (not recorded which). For the CDR3, the DNA is TGCAGTGCTAGAGGGACAGCCTCCTACGAGCAGTACTTC. Residues: CSARGTASYEQYF.